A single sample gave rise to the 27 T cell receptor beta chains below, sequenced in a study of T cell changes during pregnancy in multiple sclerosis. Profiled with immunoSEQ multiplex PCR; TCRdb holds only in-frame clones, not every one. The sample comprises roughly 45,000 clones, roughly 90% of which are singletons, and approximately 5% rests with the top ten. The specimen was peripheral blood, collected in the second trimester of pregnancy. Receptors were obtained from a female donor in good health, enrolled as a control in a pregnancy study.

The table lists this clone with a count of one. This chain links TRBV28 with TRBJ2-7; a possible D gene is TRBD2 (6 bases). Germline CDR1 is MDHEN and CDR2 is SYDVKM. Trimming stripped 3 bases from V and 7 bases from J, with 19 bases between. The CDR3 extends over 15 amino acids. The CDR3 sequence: CASSFRADGLKEQYF. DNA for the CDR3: TGTGCCAGCAGTTTTAGGGCCGACGGACTAAAAGAGCAGTACTTC.

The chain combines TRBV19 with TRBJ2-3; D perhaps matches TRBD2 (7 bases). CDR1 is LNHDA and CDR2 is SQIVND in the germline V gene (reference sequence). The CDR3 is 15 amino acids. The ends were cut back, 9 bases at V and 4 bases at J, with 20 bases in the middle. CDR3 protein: CASTLSGGRADTQYF. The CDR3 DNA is TGTGCCAGCACCCTTTCGGGGGGCCGTGCAGATACGCAGTATTTT.

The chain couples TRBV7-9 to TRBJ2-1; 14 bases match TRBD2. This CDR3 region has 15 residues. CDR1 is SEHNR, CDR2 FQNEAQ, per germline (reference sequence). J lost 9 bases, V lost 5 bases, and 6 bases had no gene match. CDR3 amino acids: CASSLTSGRATEQFF. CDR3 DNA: TGTGCCAGCAGCCTGACTAGCGGGAGGGCCACTGAGCAGTTCTTC.

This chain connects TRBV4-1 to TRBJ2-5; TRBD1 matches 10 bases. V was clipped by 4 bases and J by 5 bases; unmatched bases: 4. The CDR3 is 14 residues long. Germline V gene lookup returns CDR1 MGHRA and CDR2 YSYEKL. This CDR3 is CASSRGDRGETQYF. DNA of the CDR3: TGCGCCAGCAGCCGAGGGGACAGGGGTGAGACCCAGTACTTC.

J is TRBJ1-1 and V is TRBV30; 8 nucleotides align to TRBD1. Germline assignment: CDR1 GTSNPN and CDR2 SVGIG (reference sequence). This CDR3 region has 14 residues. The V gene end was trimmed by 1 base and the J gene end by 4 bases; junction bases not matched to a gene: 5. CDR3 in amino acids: CAWSARTGSTEAFF. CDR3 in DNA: TGTGCCTGGAGTGCCCGGACAGGGAGCACTGAAGCTTTCTTT.

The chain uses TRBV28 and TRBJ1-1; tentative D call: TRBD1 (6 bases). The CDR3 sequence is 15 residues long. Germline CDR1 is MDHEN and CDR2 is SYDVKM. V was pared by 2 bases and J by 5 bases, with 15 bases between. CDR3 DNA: TGTGCCAGCAGTTTAGTGGACAGTCTGTGGACTGAAGCTTTCTTT. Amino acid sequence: CASSLVDSLWTEAFF.

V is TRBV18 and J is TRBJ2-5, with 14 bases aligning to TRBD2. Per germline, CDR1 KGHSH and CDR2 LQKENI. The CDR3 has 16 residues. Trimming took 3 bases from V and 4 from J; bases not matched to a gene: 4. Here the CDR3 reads CASSPRLAGGRETQYF. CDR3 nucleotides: TGTGCCAGCTCACCGCGACTAGCGGGAGGGCGAGAGACCCAGTACTTC.

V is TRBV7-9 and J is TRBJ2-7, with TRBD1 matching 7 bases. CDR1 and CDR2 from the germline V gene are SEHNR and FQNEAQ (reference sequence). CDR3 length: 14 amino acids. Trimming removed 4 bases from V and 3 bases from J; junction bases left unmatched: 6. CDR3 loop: CASSSQTGLYEQYF. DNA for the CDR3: TGTGCCAGCAGCTCCCAGACAGGGCTCTACGAGCAGTACTTC. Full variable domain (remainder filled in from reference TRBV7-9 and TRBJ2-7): DTGVSQNPRHKITKRGQNVTFRCDPISEHNRLYWYRQTLGQGPEFLTYFQNEAQLEKSRLLSDRFSAERPKGSFSTLEIQRTEQGDSAMYLCASSSQTGLYEQYFGPGTRLTVT.

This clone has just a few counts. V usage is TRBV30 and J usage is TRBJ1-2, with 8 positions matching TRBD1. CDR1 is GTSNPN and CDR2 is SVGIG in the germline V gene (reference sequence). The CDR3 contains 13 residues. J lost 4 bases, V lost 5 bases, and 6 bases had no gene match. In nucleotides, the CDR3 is TGTGCCTGGGGGGGCACAGGGGGCTATGGCTACACCTTC. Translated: CAWGGTGGYGYTF.

CDR3 protein: CAWRPLRGSEQFF. The CDR3 bases are TGTGCCTGGAGGCCACTCAGGGGTAGTGAGCAGTTCTTC. The chain carries TRBV30 and TRBJ2-1; a possible D gene is TRBD1 (6 bases). The CDR3 runs to 13 residues. V lost 3 bases, J lost 9 bases, and 15 bases lay in between. The germline CDR1 and CDR2 sequences are GTSNPN and SVGIG (reference sequence).

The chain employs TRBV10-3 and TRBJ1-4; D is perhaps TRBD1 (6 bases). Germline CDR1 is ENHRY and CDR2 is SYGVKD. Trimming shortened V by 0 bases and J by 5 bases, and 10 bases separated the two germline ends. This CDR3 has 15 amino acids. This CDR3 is CAISESIGTNEKLFF. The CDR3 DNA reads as TGTGCCATCAGTGAGTCGATAGGGACAAATGAAAAACTGTTTTTT.

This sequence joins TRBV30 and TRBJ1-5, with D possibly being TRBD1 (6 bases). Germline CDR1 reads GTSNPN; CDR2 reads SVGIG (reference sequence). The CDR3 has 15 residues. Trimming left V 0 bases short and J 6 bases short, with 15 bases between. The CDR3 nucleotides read TGTGCCTGGAGTGTGGGCAGGGGAATTGTTCAGCCCCAGCATTTT. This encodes CAWSVGRGIVQPQHF.

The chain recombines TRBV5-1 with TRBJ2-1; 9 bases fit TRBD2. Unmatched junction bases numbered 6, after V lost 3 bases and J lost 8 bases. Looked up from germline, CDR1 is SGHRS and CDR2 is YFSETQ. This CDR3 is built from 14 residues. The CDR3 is CASSYSREGYEQFF. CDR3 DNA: TGCGCCAGCAGCTACTCGCGGGAGGGCTATGAGCAGTTCTTC.

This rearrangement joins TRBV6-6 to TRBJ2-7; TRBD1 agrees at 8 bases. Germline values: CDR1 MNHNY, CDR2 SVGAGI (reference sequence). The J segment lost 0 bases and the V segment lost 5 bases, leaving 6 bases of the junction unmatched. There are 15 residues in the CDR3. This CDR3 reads CASSATGTGSYEQYF. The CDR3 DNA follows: TGTGCCAGCAGTGCGACAGGGACAGGCTCCTACGAGCAGTACTTC.

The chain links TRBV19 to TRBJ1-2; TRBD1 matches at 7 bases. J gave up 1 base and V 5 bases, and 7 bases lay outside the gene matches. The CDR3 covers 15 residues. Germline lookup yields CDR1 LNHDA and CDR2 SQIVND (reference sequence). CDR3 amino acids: CASSEIRGYNYGYTF. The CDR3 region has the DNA TGTGCCAGTAGTGAGATCAGGGGGTATAACTATGGCTACACCTTC.

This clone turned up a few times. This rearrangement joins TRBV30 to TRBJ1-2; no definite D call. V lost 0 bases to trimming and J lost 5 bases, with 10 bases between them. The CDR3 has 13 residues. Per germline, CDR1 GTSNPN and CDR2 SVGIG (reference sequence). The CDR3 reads CAWSVQFLYGYTF. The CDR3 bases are TGTGCCTGGAGTGTACAGTTTCTATATGGCTACACCTTC.

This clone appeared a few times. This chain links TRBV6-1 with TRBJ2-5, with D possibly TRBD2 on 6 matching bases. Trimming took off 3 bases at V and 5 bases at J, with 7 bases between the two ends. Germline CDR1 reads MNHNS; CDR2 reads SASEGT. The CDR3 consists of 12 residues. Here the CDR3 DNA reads TGTGCCAGCAGTGACCGGGGGGAGACCCAGTACTTC. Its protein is CASSDRGETQYF.

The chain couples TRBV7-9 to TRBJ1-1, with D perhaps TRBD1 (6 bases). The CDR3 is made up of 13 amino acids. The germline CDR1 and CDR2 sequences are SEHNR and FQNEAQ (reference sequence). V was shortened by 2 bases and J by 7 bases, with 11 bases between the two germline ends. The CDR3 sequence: CASSLRDTGEAFF. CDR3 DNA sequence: TGTGCCAGCAGCTTAAGGGACACGGGTGAAGCTTTCTTT. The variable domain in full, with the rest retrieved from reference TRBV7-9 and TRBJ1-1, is DTGVSQNPRHKITKRGQNVTFRCDPISEHNRLYWYRQTLGQGPEFLTYFQNEAQLEKSRLLSDRFSAERPKGSFSTLEIQRTEQGDSAMYLCASSLRDTGEAFFGQGTRLTVV.

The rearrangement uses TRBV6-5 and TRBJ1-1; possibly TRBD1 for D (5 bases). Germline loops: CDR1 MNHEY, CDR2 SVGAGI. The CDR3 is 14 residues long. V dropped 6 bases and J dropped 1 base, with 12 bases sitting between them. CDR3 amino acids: CASRSGPRNTEAFF. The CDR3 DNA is TGTGCCAGCAGATCAGGGCCGCGGAACACTGAAGCTTTCTTT.

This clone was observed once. The CDR3 DNA is TGTGCCAGTAGAGGGGCTTTAGCTAGCACAGATACGCAGTATTTT. Translation: CASRGALASTDTQYF. The chain combines TRBV19 with TRBJ2-3; tentative D call: TRBD1 (5 bases). The CDR3 has 15 amino acids. CDR1 LNHDA and CDR2 SQIVND come from the germline V gene (reference sequence). Deletions cut 6 bases from V and 0 bases from J, with 13 bases between.

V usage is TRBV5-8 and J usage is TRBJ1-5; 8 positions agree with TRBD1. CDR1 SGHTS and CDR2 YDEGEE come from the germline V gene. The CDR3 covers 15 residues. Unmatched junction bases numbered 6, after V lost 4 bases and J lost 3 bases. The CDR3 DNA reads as TGTGCCAGCAGCCAGGGACAGGCGTTCAATCAGCCCCAGCATTTT. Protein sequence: CASSQGQAFNQPQHF.

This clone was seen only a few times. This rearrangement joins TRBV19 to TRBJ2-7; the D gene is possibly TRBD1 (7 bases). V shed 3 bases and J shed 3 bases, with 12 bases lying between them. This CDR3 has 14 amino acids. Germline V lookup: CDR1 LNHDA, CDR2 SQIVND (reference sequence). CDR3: CASSIQGDFYEQYF. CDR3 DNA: TGTGCCAGTAGTATTCAGGGGGACTTCTACGAGCAGTACTTC.

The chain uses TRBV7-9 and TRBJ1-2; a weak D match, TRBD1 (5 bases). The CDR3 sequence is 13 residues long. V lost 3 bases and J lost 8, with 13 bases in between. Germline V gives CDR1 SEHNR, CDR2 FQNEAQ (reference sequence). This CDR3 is CASSLSGDVGYTF. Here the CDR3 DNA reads TGTGCCAGCAGCTTGTCGGGGGACGTCGGCTACACCTTC.

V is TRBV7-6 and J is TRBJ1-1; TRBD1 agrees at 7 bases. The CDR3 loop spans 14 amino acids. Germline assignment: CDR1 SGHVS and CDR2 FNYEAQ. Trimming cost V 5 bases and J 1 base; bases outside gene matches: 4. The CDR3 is CASSEGQANTEAFF. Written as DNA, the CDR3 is TGTGCCAGCAGCGAAGGACAGGCGAACACTGAAGCTTTCTTT.

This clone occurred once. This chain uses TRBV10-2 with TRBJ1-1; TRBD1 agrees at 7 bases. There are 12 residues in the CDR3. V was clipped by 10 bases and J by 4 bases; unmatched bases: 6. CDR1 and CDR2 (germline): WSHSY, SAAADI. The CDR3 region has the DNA TGCGCCACATCAGGGGGGTTCACTGAAGCTTTCTTT. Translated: CATSGGFTEAFF.

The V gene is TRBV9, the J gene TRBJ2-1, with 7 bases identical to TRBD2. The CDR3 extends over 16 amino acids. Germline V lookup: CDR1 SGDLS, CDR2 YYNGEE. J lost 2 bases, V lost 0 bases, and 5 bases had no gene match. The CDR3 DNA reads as TGTGCCAGCAGCGTAGTCCGCGGGGGAACCTACAATGAGCAGTTCTTC. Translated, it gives CASSVVRGGTYNEQFF.

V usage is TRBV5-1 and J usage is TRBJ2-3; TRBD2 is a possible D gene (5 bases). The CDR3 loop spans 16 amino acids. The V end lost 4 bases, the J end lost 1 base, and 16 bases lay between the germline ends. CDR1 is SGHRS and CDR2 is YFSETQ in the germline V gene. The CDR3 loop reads CASSQRGRAGTDTQYF. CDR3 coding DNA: TGCGCCAGCAGCCAACGGGGTCGTGCGGGCACAGATACGCAGTATTTT.